These T cell receptor beta chains were read from a single sample in a study of early T cells in non-severe SARS-CoV-2 infection. Each CDR3 protein gets one entry after TCRdb re-called the 5' RACE reads with MiXCR. Of 90,000 to 130,000 distinct CDR3 sequences listed, 10% to 15% were seen once; the top ten hold around 4.1%. This sample comprised whole blood, obtained at baseline. These receptors were taken from an adult who was a healthcare worker with PCR-confirmed SARS-CoV-2 infection or an uninfected control (not recorded which). The CDR3 runs from the conserved cysteine through the conserved F or W. Each record gives: V gene, clone size, J gene, D gene, CDR3 protein, CDR3 DNA. The D gene is left open where the match is weak. Size is omitted from some rows. Given values are once, few, many or a class for expanded clones.

v_gene: TRBV19; abundance: many; j_gene: TRBJ2-7; d_gene: TRBD2; CDR3aa: CASRKTSGGNYEQYF; CDR3nt: TGTGCCAGTAGAAAAACTAGCGGGGGGAACTACGAGCAGTACTTC
v_gene: TRBV28; abundance: many; j_gene: TRBJ2-3; d_gene: -; CDR3aa: CASSSPGDTQYF; CDR3nt: TGTGCCAGCAGTTCCCCAGGGGATACGCAGTATTTT
v_gene: TRBV19; abundance: -; j_gene: TRBJ2-1; d_gene: TRBD2; CDR3aa: CASSGGRAVEQFF; CDR3nt: TGTGCCAGTAGTGGCGGGAGGGCGGTTGAGCAGTTCTTC
v_gene: TRBV28; abundance: -; j_gene: TRBJ2-7; d_gene: TRBD2; CDR3aa: CAGGLAALEQYF; CDR3nt: TGTGCCGGGGGACTAGCGGCTCTTGAGCAGTACTTC
v_gene: TRBV12-3/TRBV12-4; abundance: few; j_gene: TRBJ1-4; d_gene: TRBD1; CDR3aa: CASSGTGWNEKLFF; CDR3nt: TGTGCCAGCAGCGGGACAGGGTGGAATGAAAAACTGTTTTTT
v_gene: TRBV3-1; abundance: many; j_gene: TRBJ1-5; d_gene: -; CDR3aa: CASSQAGFGQPQHF; CDR3nt: TGTGCCAGCAGCCAAGCAGGGTTTGGCCAGCCCCAGCATTTT
v_gene: TRBV7-9; abundance: -; j_gene: TRBJ1-2; d_gene: -; CDR3aa: CAIAPRGYGYTF; CDR3nt: TGTGCCATCGCTCCCAGAGGGTATGGCTACACCTTC
v_gene: TRBV28; abundance: few; j_gene: TRBJ1-5; d_gene: -; CDR3aa: CASSLRGGSNQPQHF; CDR3nt: TGTGCCAGCAGTTTACGGGGAGGGAGCAATCAGCCCCAGCATTTT
v_gene: TRBV5-1; abundance: many; j_gene: TRBJ2-5; d_gene: -; CDR3aa: CASSPWTERIETQYF; CDR3nt: TGCGCCAGCAGCCCATGGACCGAGAGGATAGAGACCCAGTACTTC
v_gene: TRBV7-2; abundance: once; j_gene: TRBJ1-1; d_gene: -; CDR3aa: CASSRDALEAFF; CDR3nt: TGTGCCAGCAGCCGGGACGCCCTCGAAGCTTTCTTT
v_gene: TRBV27; abundance: many; j_gene: TRBJ1-1; d_gene: TRBD1; CDR3aa: CASSSPHRGGGTEAFF; CDR3nt: TGTGCCAGCAGTTCCCCGCACAGGGGCGGTGGCACTGAAGCTTTCTTT
v_gene: TRBV27; abundance: many; j_gene: TRBJ1-4; d_gene: -; CDR3aa: CASSLGPFGGLFF; CDR3nt: TGTGCCAGCAGTTTAGGCCCGTTCGGAGGGCTGTTTTTT
v_gene: TRBV20-1; abundance: few; j_gene: TRBJ1-5; d_gene: -; CDR3aa: CSARDKRDQPQHF; CDR3nt: TGCAGTGCTAGAGATAAGAGGGATCAGCCCCAGCATTTT
v_gene: TRBV2; abundance: few; j_gene: TRBJ2-7; d_gene: -; CDR3aa: CASSRRFSLYEQYF; CDR3nt: TGTGCCAGCAGCCGCAGGTTCTCCCTCTACGAGCAGTACTTC
v_gene: TRBV18; abundance: -; j_gene: TRBJ1-1; d_gene: -; CDR3aa: CASSTTTGLISDTEAFF; CDR3nt: TGTGCCAGCTCAACCACTACAGGGCTCATTAGTGACACTGAAGCTTTCTTT
v_gene: TRBV5-4; abundance: many; j_gene: TRBJ1-1; d_gene: -; CDR3aa: CASSRGVMDTEAFF; CDR3nt: TGTGCCAGCAGCCGTGGGGTTATGGACACTGAAGCTTTCTTT
v_gene: TRBV2; abundance: -; j_gene: TRBJ2-1; d_gene: -; CDR3aa: CASRERPYNEQFF; CDR3nt: TGTGCCAGCAGAGAACGTCCCTACAATGAGCAGTTCTTC
v_gene: TRBV2; abundance: many; j_gene: TRBJ2-1; d_gene: -; CDR3aa: CASSSRAYNEQFF; CDR3nt: TGTGCCAGCAGTTCTAGAGCCTACAATGAGCAGTTCTTC
v_gene: TRBV5-1; abundance: few; j_gene: TRBJ2-7; d_gene: -; CDR3aa: CASSFLGPPGDEQYF; CDR3nt: TGCGCCAGCAGCTTCCTTGGCCCCCCTGGGGACGAGCAGTACTTC
v_gene: TRBV29-1; abundance: few; j_gene: TRBJ2-3; d_gene: -; CDR3aa: CSVARQSPTDTQYF; CDR3nt: TGCAGCGTGGCTCGACAATCACCCACAGATACGCAGTATTTT
v_gene: TRBV5-1; abundance: -; j_gene: TRBJ2-7; d_gene: TRBD1; CDR3aa: CASHGTGPYEQYF; CDR3nt: TGCGCCAGCCACGGGACAGGGCCCTACGAGCAGTACTTC
v_gene: TRBV28; abundance: -; j_gene: TRBJ2-2; d_gene: -; CDR3aa: CASTASGGELFF; CDR3nt: TGTGCCAGCACCGCAAGCGGCGGGGAGCTGTTTTTT
v_gene: TRBV28; abundance: -; j_gene: TRBJ2-4; d_gene: -; CDR3aa: CASSGIAKNIQYF; CDR3nt: TGTGCCAGCAGTGGGATAGCCAAAAACATTCAGTACTTC
v_gene: TRBV30; abundance: few; j_gene: TRBJ2-2; d_gene: -; CDR3aa: CAWNLGENTGELFF; CDR3nt: TGTGCCTGGAACCTAGGCGAAAACACCGGGGAGCTGTTTTTT
v_gene: TRBV27; abundance: few; j_gene: TRBJ2-1; d_gene: TRBD2; CDR3aa: CASRGPGLGRHEQFF; CDR3nt: TGTGCCAGCAGGGGACCGGGACTAGGCCGGCATGAGCAGTTCTTC
v_gene: TRBV2; abundance: -; j_gene: TRBJ2-5; d_gene: -; CDR3aa: CASTDRQGQETQYF; CDR3nt: TGTGCCAGCACCGACAGGCAGGGTCAAGAGACCCAGTACTTC
v_gene: TRBV20-1; abundance: -; j_gene: TRBJ2-1; d_gene: -; CDR3aa: CSARRLTGSNEQFF; CDR3nt: TGCAGTGCTAGGAGACTAACAGGGTCCAATGAGCAGTTCTTC
v_gene: TRBV19; abundance: -; j_gene: TRBJ2-1; d_gene: -; CDR3aa: CASSIGFPPHEQFF; CDR3nt: TGTGCCAGTAGTATAGGTTTCCCGCCCCATGAGCAGTTCTTC
v_gene: TRBV13; abundance: -; j_gene: TRBJ2-7; d_gene: -; CDR3aa: CASRKQGSTYEQYF; CDR3nt: TGTGCCAGCAGGAAACAGGGTTCCACCTACGAGCAGTACTTC
v_gene: TRBV5-1; abundance: -; j_gene: TRBJ2-7; d_gene: -; CDR3aa: CASSLALDSRASYYEQYF; CDR3nt: TGCGCCAGCAGCTTGGCTTTAGACAGCCGAGCGAGTTACTACGAGCAGTACTTC
v_gene: TRBV5-4; abundance: -; j_gene: TRBJ2-1; d_gene: -; CDR3aa: CASSLDQIAFLYNEQFF; CDR3nt: TGTGCCAGCAGCTTGGATCAGATAGCTTTCCTCTACAATGAGCAGTTCTTC
v_gene: TRBV7-3; abundance: few; j_gene: TRBJ1-2; d_gene: -; CDR3aa: CASSLRRSNYGYTF; CDR3nt: TGTGCCAGCAGCTTAAGGAGATCTAACTATGGCTACACCTTC
v_gene: TRBV6-9; abundance: many; j_gene: TRBJ2-2; d_gene: TRBD2; CDR3aa: CASSYPHGEGNDTGELFF; CDR3nt: TGTGCCAGCAGTTATCCCCACGGGGAGGGCAACGACACCGGGGAGCTGTTTTTT
v_gene: TRBV6-1; abundance: few; j_gene: TRBJ2-1; d_gene: -; CDR3aa: CASTLGAGVNEQFF; CDR3nt: TGTGCCAGCACCCTAGGTGCGGGCGTCAATGAGCAGTTCTTC
v_gene: TRBV2; abundance: -; j_gene: TRBJ2-7; d_gene: -; CDR3aa: CASSEAGSQGSSYEQYF; CDR3nt: TGTGCCAGCAGTGAAGCTGGATCGCAGGGGAGCTCCTACGAGCAGTACTTC
v_gene: TRBV12-2; abundance: many; j_gene: TRBJ1-4; d_gene: -; CDR3aa: CASRLGDGATNEKLFF; CDR3nt: TGTGCAAGTCGCTTAGGGGACGGCGCAACGAATGAAAAACTGTTTTTT
v_gene: TRBV7-3; abundance: many; j_gene: TRBJ2-2; d_gene: -; CDR3aa: CASSSSLGVANTGELFF; CDR3nt: TGTGCCAGCAGCTCATCTTTAGGGGTCGCGAACACCGGGGAGCTGTTTTTT
v_gene: TRBV6-6; abundance: -; j_gene: TRBJ1-1; d_gene: -; CDR3aa: CASNLDGLPMNTEAFF; CDR3nt: TGTGCCAGCAACCTGGACGGTTTACCAATGAACACTGAAGCTTTCTTT
v_gene: TRBV28; abundance: -; j_gene: TRBJ2-7; d_gene: -; CDR3aa: CASSLVATGTLSYEQYF; CDR3nt: TGTGCCAGCAGTCTAGTTGCCACAGGGACCCTGTCCTACGAGCAGTACTTC
v_gene: TRBV2; abundance: -; j_gene: TRBJ2-3; d_gene: -; CDR3aa: CASSESADTQYF; CDR3nt: TGTGCCAGCAGTGAAAGTGCAGATACGCAGTATTTT
v_gene: TRBV20-1; abundance: few; j_gene: TRBJ1-6; d_gene: TRBD1; CDR3aa: CSATRDSRNNSPLHF; CDR3nt: TGCAGTGCGACCAGGGACAGCCGAAATAATTCACCCCTCCACTTT
v_gene: TRBV12-3/TRBV12-4; abundance: -; j_gene: TRBJ1-2; d_gene: -; CDR3aa: CASSFRSPYGYTF; CDR3nt: TGTGCCAGCAGTTTTAGGAGCCCCTATGGCTACACCTTC
v_gene: TRBV29-1; abundance: many; j_gene: TRBJ1-1; d_gene: -; CDR3aa: CSGCRGMNTEAFF; CDR3nt: TGCAGCGGGTGTAGGGGGATGAACACTGAAGCTTTCTTT
v_gene: TRBV19; abundance: few; j_gene: TRBJ2-5; d_gene: TRBD1; CDR3aa: CASSPYRDRGRETQYF; CDR3nt: TGTGCCAGTAGTCCCTACCGGGACAGGGGCCGAGAGACCCAGTACTTC
v_gene: TRBV12-3/TRBV12-4; abundance: few; j_gene: TRBJ2-1; d_gene: -; CDR3aa: CASSLAGRENNEQFF; CDR3nt: TGTGCCAGCAGTTTAGCGGGGCGGGAAAACAATGAGCAGTTCTTC
v_gene: TRBV11-2; abundance: few; j_gene: TRBJ1-1; d_gene: -; CDR3aa: CASRLDTEAFF; CDR3nt: TGTGCCAGCAGGCTGGACACTGAAGCTTTCTTT
v_gene: TRBV28; abundance: many; j_gene: TRBJ2-1; d_gene: -; CDR3aa: CASSLSASRSYNEQFF; CDR3nt: TGTGCCAGCAGTTTATCAGCTAGTCGCTCCTACAATGAGCAGTTCTTC
v_gene: TRBV28; abundance: few; j_gene: TRBJ1-1; d_gene: -; CDR3aa: CAGSGFPNTEAFF; CDR3nt: TGTGCCGGGTCCGGGTTTCCCAACACTGAAGCTTTCTTT
v_gene: TRBV6-1; abundance: few; j_gene: TRBJ1-5; d_gene: TRBD1; CDR3aa: CASIRTGTGVVGNQPQHF; CDR3nt: TGTGCCAGCATTCGAACCGGGACAGGGGTCGTAGGCAATCAGCCCCAGCATTTT
v_gene: TRBV19; abundance: few; j_gene: TRBJ1-1; d_gene: -; CDR3aa: CASEGSSNTEAFF; CDR3nt: TGTGCCAGCGAGGGGTCATCGAACACTGAAGCTTTCTTT
v_gene: TRBV20-1; abundance: -; j_gene: TRBJ2-1; d_gene: TRBD2; CDR3aa: CSARVPSGDYNEQFF; CDR3nt: TGCAGTGCTAGGGTACCTAGCGGGGACTACAATGAGCAGTTCTTC
v_gene: TRBV12-3/TRBV12-4; abundance: -; j_gene: TRBJ1-1; d_gene: -; CDR3aa: CASSSREGGTEAFF; CDR3nt: TGTGCCAGCAGTTCCCGGGAGGGTGGTACTGAAGCTTTCTTT
v_gene: TRBV30; abundance: many; j_gene: TRBJ1-1; d_gene: -; CDR3aa: CAWSPVNTEAFF; CDR3nt: TGTGCCTGGAGTCCAGTGAACACTGAAGCTTTCTTT
v_gene: TRBV5-4; abundance: -; j_gene: TRBJ2-3; d_gene: -; CDR3aa: CASGRGRDTQYF; CDR3nt: TGTGCCAGCGGCAGGGGTAGAGATACGCAGTATTTT
v_gene: TRBV29-1; abundance: few; j_gene: TRBJ1-3; d_gene: -; CDR3aa: CSVDKDRDGNTIYF; CDR3nt: TGCAGCGTCGACAAGGACAGAGACGGAAACACCATATATTTT